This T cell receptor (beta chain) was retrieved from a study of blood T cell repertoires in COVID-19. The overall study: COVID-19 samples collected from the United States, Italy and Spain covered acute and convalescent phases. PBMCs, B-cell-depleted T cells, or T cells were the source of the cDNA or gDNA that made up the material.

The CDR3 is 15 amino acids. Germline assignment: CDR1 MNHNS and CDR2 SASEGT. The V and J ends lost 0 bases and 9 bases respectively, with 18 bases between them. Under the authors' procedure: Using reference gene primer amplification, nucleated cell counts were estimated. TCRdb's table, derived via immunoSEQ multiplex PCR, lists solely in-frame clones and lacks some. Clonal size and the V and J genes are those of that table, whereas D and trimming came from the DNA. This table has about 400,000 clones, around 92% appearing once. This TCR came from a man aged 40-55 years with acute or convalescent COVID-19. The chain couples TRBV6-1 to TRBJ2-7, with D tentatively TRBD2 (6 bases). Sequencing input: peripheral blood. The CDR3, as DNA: TGTGCCAGCAGTGAAGCGAGTGCGACTAGGTTGAGGCAGTACTTC. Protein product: CASSEASATRLRQYF.